Shown below are 22 T cell receptor beta chains from a single sample sequenced in a study of human T cells and chemical hapten exposure. In TCRdb, the RACE reads were re-called with MiXCR into one record per CDR3 protein. Of around 330,000 distinct CDR3 sequences detected, 4.5% to 5.5% appear once; the ten largest clones hold 7% to 10%. Documented time point: pre-sensitization, week 0. Treatment denoted: therapeutic diphenylcyclopropenone sensitization with weekly scalp DPC. The sample in question was whole blood, obtained in connection with sensitization to the hapten diphenylcyclopropenone (DPC). The receptors derive from a woman under 30 with alopecia areata. Some clones in this sample may be carry-over from other donors' samples.

V is TRBV6-2 or TRBV6-3 and J is TRBJ1-5, with D possibly matching TRBD1 (5 bases). CDR1 and CDR2 (germline): MNHEY, SVGEGT. The CDR3 spans 15 residues. V was cut by 2 bases and J by 6 bases, with 14 bases left in between. DNA for the CDR3: TGTGCCAGCAGTTACCCGACAGCTGGGTCTCAGCCCCAGCATTTT. Translation gives CASSYPTAGSQPQHF.

This clonotype was detected ten times or more. This chain joins TRBV12-3 or TRBV12-4 and TRBJ1-5; D ambiguous. The CDR3 sequence is 13 residues long. The V end was cut by 1 base, the J end by 10 bases, with 11 bases between. The CDR3 region has the DNA TGTGCCAGCAGTTTAGAGCCCCAGACCCCCCAGCATTTT. Its translation is CASSLEPQTPQHF.

This clonotype was seen more than once but under ten times. The chain has TRBV4-2 and TRBJ2-7, with a tentative D call TRBD1 (6 bases). V shed 3 bases and J shed 6 bases, with 21 bases lying between them. The CDR3 extends over 16 amino acids. Looked up from germline, CDR1 is LGHNA and CDR2 is YNFKEQ. CDR3 loop: CASSQVSGALLGEQYF. CDR3 coding DNA: TGTGCCAGCAGCCAGGTTTCAGGGGCCTTACTGGGCGAGCAGTACTTC.

V gene TRBV5-1 combines with J gene TRBJ1-4; 7 bases match TRBD1. The length of the CDR3 is 15 residues. Germline V lookup: CDR1 SGHRS, CDR2 YFSETQ. With 2 bases clipped from V and 0 bases from J, the junction kept 1 base outside the gene matches. For the CDR3, the DNA is TGCGCCAGCAGCTTTACAGGGGCAACTAATGAAAAACTGTTTTTT. Translated: CASSFTGATNEKLFF.

This clonotype occurred a few times. The chain employs TRBV5-1 and TRBJ1-6, with D maybe TRBD1 (6 bases). CDR3 size: 13 residues. Germline values: CDR1 SGHRS, CDR2 YFSETQ. Trimming pared 9 bases from V and 13 bases from J, leaving 20 bases between. CDR3 protein: CATNEGQGLPLHF. The CDR3 DNA is TGCGCCACCAATGAGGGACAAGGCCTCCCCCTCCACTTT.

The genes are TRBV14 and TRBJ2-3, with 9 bases lining up with TRBD1. The CDR3 is 17 residues long. Per germline, CDR1 SGHDN and CDR2 FVKESK. V trimming: 0 bases; J trimming: 6 bases; junction bases outside the gene matches: 10. CDR3 DNA: TGTGCCAGCAGCCAAGATGAAGGGACGGGACAGGGTGATACGCAGTATTTT. As protein: CASSQDEGTGQGDTQYF.

A few counts support this clonotype. The chain uses TRBV7-9 and TRBJ1-2; D not certain. Trimming removed 5 bases from V and 0 bases from J, with 13 bases in between. Germline CDR1 is SEHNR and CDR2 is FQNEAQ (reference sequence). The CDR3 has 15 residues. The CDR3 region is CASSLLDSANYGYTF. The CDR3 DNA follows: TGTGCCAGCAGCCTATTGGATTCAGCTAACTATGGCTACACCTTC.

V gene TRBV24-1 combines with J gene TRBJ2-3; D might be TRBD1 (6 bases). The CDR3 totals 16 residues. The V gene lost 1 base and the J gene lost 1 base, with 11 bases spanning the gap. The V gene's germline CDR1 is KGHDR and CDR2 SFDVKD. DNA for the CDR3: TGTGCCACCAGTGATTTTTCACAGGGAGGCACAGATACGCAGTATTTT. This sequence encodes CATSDFSQGGTDTQYF.

This clonotype was seen ten or more times. The genes are TRBV29-1 and TRBJ2-1; perhaps TRBD1 as D (6 bases). The CDR3 loop spans 16 amino acids. Trimming removed 4 bases at V and 2 bases at J, with 18 bases between. Per germline, CDR1 SQVTM and CDR2 ANQGSEA. The CDR3 loop is CSVALSGTHTYNEQFF. The CDR3 bases are TGCAGCGTTGCCTTATCCGGGACACATACCTACAATGAGCAGTTCTTC.

In its sample, this clonotype was seen many times. The chain has TRBV12-3 or TRBV12-4 and TRBJ2-7; 12 positions agree with TRBD2. The CDR3 is 15 amino acids. J lost 5 bases, V lost 5 bases, and 7 bases had no gene match. The CDR3 DNA is TGTGCCAGCAGTCCAGGACTAGCGGGGTTCGACGAGCAGTACTTC. Protein product: CASSPGLAGFDEQYF.

This clonotype was counted ten times or more. The chain uses TRBV10-1 and TRBJ1-6; D is unclear. V lost 2 bases, J lost 9 bases, and 11 bases lay in between. The CDR3 has 14 residues. CDR1 and CDR2 (germline): WNHNN, SYGVQD (reference sequence). This chain's CDR3 is CASSEMGGFSPLHF. The DNA for the CDR3 is TGCGCCAGCAGTGAGATGGGAGGCTTTTCACCCCTCCACTTT.

The sample holds many counts of this clonotype. The V gene is TRBV11-1, the J gene TRBJ2-2, with 11 nucleotides matching TRBD2. The CDR3 has 16 amino acids. The V segment lost 5 bases and the J segment 1 base; nucleotides outside the gene matches: 3. In germline, CDR1 is SGHAT, CDR2 FQDESV (reference sequence). CDR3 sequence (DNA): TGTGCCAGCAGCCGAACTAGCGGGGGGAACACCGGGGAGCTGTTTTTT. It is translated as CASSRTSGGNTGELFF.

This clonotype was picked up a small number of times. The V call is TRBV7-2, the J call TRBJ1-2, with a weak D call TRBD1 (6 bases). The CDR3 has 16 residues. CDR1 is SGHTA and CDR2 is FQGNSA in the germline V gene. V gave up 5 bases and J gave up 4 bases, with 20 bases separating them. The CDR3 reads CASSHSDSKGVYGYTF. The CDR3 bases are TGTGCCAGCAGCCATTCGGACAGCAAAGGGGTCTATGGCTACACCTTC.

The table lists this clonotype with many counts. The rearrangement links TRBV6-2 or TRBV6-3 to TRBJ2-1; D unresolved. Germline loops: CDR1 MNHEY, CDR2 SVGEGT. The CDR3 covers 12 residues. The germline V and J ends were trimmed by 1 base and 8 bases, with 6 bases remaining between them. The CDR3 sequence: CASSYLGYEQFF. DNA of the CDR3: TGTGCCAGCAGTTACTTAGGGTATGAGCAGTTCTTC.

In its sample, this clonotype was seen many times. The J gene is TRBJ1-4, the V gene TRBV4-3; 10 nucleotides line up with TRBD1. This CDR3 has 16 residues. With 0 bases clipped from V and 8 bases from J, the junction kept 6 bases outside the gene matches. Germline V gene lookup returns CDR1 LGHNA and CDR2 YSLEER. The CDR3 DNA is TGCGCCAGCAGCCAAGATATTGGGACAGGGGTAGAAAAACTGTTTTTT. This sequence encodes CASSQDIGTGVEKLFF.

This clonotype was counted only a few times. The chain has TRBV4-1 and TRBJ2-7, with D hard to call. V lost 1 base and J 4 bases, leaving 14 bases between the germline ends. The CDR3 extends over 15 amino acids. Germline CDR1 MGHRA, CDR2 YSYEKL. The CDR3 is CASSQGPSTWYEQYF. The DNA for the CDR3 is TGCGCCAGCAGCCAAGGGCCGTCCACCTGGTACGAGCAGTACTTC.

V gene TRBV4-1 combines with J gene TRBJ1-1; D ambiguous. V was pared by 3 bases and J by 4 bases, with 18 bases between. Germline CDR1 and CDR2: MGHRA and YSYEKL. The length of the CDR3 is 16 residues. CDR3 amino acids: CASSQERRDRGTEAFF. The CDR3 DNA follows: TGCGCCAGCAGCCAGGAAAGAAGGGATCGAGGCACTGAAGCTTTCTTT.

This clonotype was observed many times. V is TRBV20-1 and J is TRBJ2-3; D remains ambiguous. Trimming took 4 bases from V and 2 from J, leaving 13 bases between them. Per germline, CDR1 DFQATT and CDR2 SNEGSKA (reference sequence). The CDR3 loop spans 14 amino acids. The CDR3 spells CSAITGTHTDTQYF. Here the CDR3 DNA reads TGCAGTGCTATCACCGGAACCCACACAGATACGCAGTATTTT.

This clonotype turned up a few times. This rearrangement joins TRBV12-5 to TRBJ2-2; D ambiguous. The germline CDR1 and CDR2 sequences are LGHNT and FRNRAP. The V end was cut by 2 bases, the J end by 6 bases, with 13 bases between. This CDR3 has 15 amino acids. The chain's CDR3 is CASGLTLVSPGELFF. The CDR3 DNA reads TGTGCTAGTGGTTTGACTCTCGTCTCCCCCGGGGAGCTGTTTTTT.

This clonotype was picked up many times. This sequence joins TRBV7-2 and TRBJ1-4; unclear D gene. Germline CDR1 SGHTA, CDR2 FQGNSA. V dropped 0 bases and J dropped 0 bases, with 8 bases sitting between them. This CDR3 is 16 amino acids long. In DNA, the CDR3 is TGTGCCAGCAGCTTAGCCAACCCCCCAACTAATGAAAAACTGTTTTTT. Its translation is CASSLANPPTNEKLFF.

This chain joins TRBV28 and TRBJ1-1; no reliable D call. This CDR3 region has 12 residues. From germline, CDR1 is MDHEN and CDR2 SYDVKM. Trimming took 5 bases from V and 8 from J, leaving 12 bases between them. CDR3 region: CASSPAPEEAFF. The CDR3 nucleotides read TGTGCCAGCAGTCCTGCGCCGGAGGAAGCTTTCTTT.

This clonotype was recorded a few times. This sequence joins TRBV6-2 or TRBV6-3 and TRBJ1-5; D not resolved. V shed 5 bases and J shed 9 bases, with 11 bases lying between them. This CDR3 is 12 amino acids long. Germline CDR1 reads MNHEY; CDR2 reads SVGEGT. Written as DNA, the CDR3 is TGTGCCAGCAGTCGTCGTCCATGGCCCCAGCATTTT. Amino acids: CASSRRPWPQHF.